The rows below give T cell receptor beta chains drawn from one sample of a study of OX40 agonist ivuxolimab in advanced cancers. The repertoire was sequenced with immunoSEQ multiplex PCR; TCRdb's copy has only in-frame clones and lacks some. This sample has approximately 100,000 clones, with 90% found just once. This material consisted of CD4+ or CD8+ T cells sorted from blood, taken in a trial of the OX40 agonist ivuxolimab. The receptors were gathered from an adult with an advanced solid tumor such as melanoma, head and neck, liver or kidney cancer. Each CDR3 is given with its conserved first and last residue. D genes are given only for firm matches. Size tells how often a clone was seen (once, few, many) or the class of an expanded clone, and some rows leave it out.

>TRBV11-2|TRBJ2-7|TRBD1|few
CASSSDRGREQYF
TGTGCCAGCAGCTCGGACAGGGGGCGAGAGCAGTACTTC
>TRBV7-9|TRBJ1-2|TRBD1|.
CASSSADRGLYGYTF
TGTGCCAGCAGCTCGGCGGACAGGGGTCTCTATGGCTACACCTTC
>TRBV5-1|TRBJ1-2|.|.
CASSLDQVEGYTF
TGCGCCAGCAGCTTGGACCAGGTCGAAGGCTACACCTTC
>TRBV5-5|TRBJ2-2|TRBD1|.
CASSWEQGVGELFF
TGTGCCAGCAGCTGGGAACAGGGGGTCGGGGAGCTGTTTTTT
>TRBV29-1|TRBJ2-3|.|.
CSVGGRGIGTDTQYF
TGCAGCGTTGGGGGCAGGGGCATAGGCACAGATACGCAGTATTTT
>TRBV30|TRBJ1-2|TRBD1|.
CAWSEETGYGYTF
TGTGCCTGGAGTGAAGAGACAGGGTATGGCTACACCTTC
>TRBV7-3|TRBJ2-1|TRBD2|.
CASSITSGTYNEQFF
TGTGCCAGCAGCATCACTAGCGGTACCTACAATGAGCAGTTCTTC
>TRBV4-1|TRBJ1-1|TRBD1|.
CASSQVDRENTEAFF
TGCGCCAGCAGCCAGGTTGACAGGGAGAACACTGAAGCTTTCTTT
>TRBV5-6|TRBJ2-7|TRBD1|.
CASSSPGQTYEQYF
TGTGCCAGCAGCAGTCCGGGACAGACCTACGAGCAGTACTTC
>TRBV5-1|TRBJ2-1|TRBD2|.
CASSLMAGGGNEQFF
TGCGCCAGCAGCTTGATGGCGGGAGGAGGGAATGAGCAGTTCTTC